The clone carrying this TCR beta chain was seen once. Its specificity is not known. Assays captured around 92,000 TCR templates per sample. Method: immunoSEQ multiplex PCR; TCRdb's copy keeps in-frame clones and lacks some. The sample holds over 100,000 clones; 80% to 95% are singletons and the top ten take about 1.1%. The data stem from a study of siplizumab effects on memory and regulatory T cells. Points from the study as a whole: Naive T cells looked more diverse than memory cells, and they looked like major contributors to the alloresponse. An assignable naive or memory phenotype was lacking in roughly 80-95% of proliferating CD4+ or CD8+ clones.

The sample consisted of CD4+ T cells sorted from blood. This sequence originates from a human donor in good health.

The CDR3 region is CASSHGPTNTEAFF. CDR3 nucleotide sequence: TGTGCCAGCAGCCATGGACCGACGAACACTGAAGCTTTCTTT. The chain carries TRBV5-4 and TRBJ1-1; D is unresolved. This CDR3 contains 14 residues. CDR1 and CDR2 (germline): SGHNT, YYREEE (reference sequence). Trimming cost V 4 bases and J 1 base, with 11 bases left between them.